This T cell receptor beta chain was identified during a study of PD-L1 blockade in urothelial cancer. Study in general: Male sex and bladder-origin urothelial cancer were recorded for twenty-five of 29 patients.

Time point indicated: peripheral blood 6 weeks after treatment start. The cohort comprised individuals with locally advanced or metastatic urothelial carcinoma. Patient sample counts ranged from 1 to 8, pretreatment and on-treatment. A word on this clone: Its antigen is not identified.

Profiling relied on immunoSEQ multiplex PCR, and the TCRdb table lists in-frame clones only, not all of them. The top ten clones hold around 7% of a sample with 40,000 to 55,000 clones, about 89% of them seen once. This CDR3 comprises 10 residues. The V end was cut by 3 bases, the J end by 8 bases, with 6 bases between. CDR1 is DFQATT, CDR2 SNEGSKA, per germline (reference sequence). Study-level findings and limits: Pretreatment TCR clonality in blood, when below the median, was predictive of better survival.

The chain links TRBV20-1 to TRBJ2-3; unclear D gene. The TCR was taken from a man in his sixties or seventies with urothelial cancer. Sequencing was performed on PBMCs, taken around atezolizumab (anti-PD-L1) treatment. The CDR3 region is CSASGSTQYF. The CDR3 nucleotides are TGCAGTGCTAGCGGTAGTACGCAGTATTTT.